This T cell receptor (beta chain) was captured by sequencing in a study of blood T cell repertoires in COVID-19. Study-level background: Acute and convalescent COVID-19 samples came from the United States, Italy and Spain.

Across 20 to 25 US areas, participants ranged in age from roughly 18 to 95 years. V was shortened by 3 bases and J by 6 bases, with 15 bases between the two germline ends. CDR3 size: 15 residues. Germline values: CDR1 LNHDA, CDR2 SQIVND (reference sequence). Original processing methods: Amplified reference gene primers provided the basis for estimating nucleated cell counts. Here immunoSEQ multiplex PCR was the method, and the copy in TCRdb shows in-frame clones only, minus some. The V and J calls and clone size are taken from that table; D and trimming were inferred from the DNA. Of roughly 76,000 clones in the sample, about 89% were seen once.

Specimen: PBMCs or T cells enriched from blood (not recorded which). The rearrangement links TRBV19 to TRBJ2-1; no clear D gene. The sequence was collected from a woman between 45 and 60 years old with acute COVID-19. CDR3 DNA sequence: TGTGCCAGTAGTATTGTCGGAGACTCGCTCAATGAGCAGTTCTTC. Protein: CASSIVGDSLNEQFF.